The clone carrying this T cell receptor beta chain has just a few counts. TCRbeta library construction was performed incorporating unique molecular identifiers. A single record per CDR3 protein comes from TCRdb applying MiXCR to the PCR reads. Among approximately 270,000 distinct CDR3 sequences, about a tenth were seen once, and the ten largest hold 10%. The sample belongs to a study of T-cell reconstitution after alpha-beta-depleted transplantation in children. This sequence was found in a human donor who donated a stem cell graft to a child with SCID. Material: PBMCs from the stem cell graft donor, obtained from the stem cell graft.

The CDR3 DNA sequence: TGTGCCAGCAGTTTAGCTGGACAGGGGGGCTACGAGCAGTACTTC. Translation: CASSLAGQGGYEQYF. The chain carries TRBV12-3 or TRBV12-4 and TRBJ2-7; 10 nucleotides line up with TRBD1. The CDR3 sequence is 15 residues long. J gave up 3 bases and V 0 bases, and 2 bases lay outside the gene matches.